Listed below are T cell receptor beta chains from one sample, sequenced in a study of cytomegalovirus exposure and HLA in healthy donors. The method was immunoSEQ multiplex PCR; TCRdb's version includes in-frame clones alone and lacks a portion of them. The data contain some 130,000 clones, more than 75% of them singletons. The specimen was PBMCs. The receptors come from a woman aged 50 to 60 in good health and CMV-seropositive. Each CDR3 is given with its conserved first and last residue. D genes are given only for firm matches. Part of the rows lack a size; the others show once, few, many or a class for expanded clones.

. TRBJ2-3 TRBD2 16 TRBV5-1 TGCGCCAGCAGCTTCGCGGGAGGGGCTAGCACAGATACGCAGTATTTT CASSFAGGASTDTQYF
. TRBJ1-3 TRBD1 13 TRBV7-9 TGTGCCAGCAACAGGGGAGAGGGAAACACCATATATTTT CASNRGEGNTIYF
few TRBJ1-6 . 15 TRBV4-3 TGCGCCAGCAGCCAAGATGTTAGGAGGGGTTCACCCCTCCACTTT CASSQDVRRGSPLHF
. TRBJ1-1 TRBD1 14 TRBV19 TGTGCCTCTAAAGGGTGGACAGGGGATTCTGAAGCTTTCTTT CASKGWTGDSEAFF
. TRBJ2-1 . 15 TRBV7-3 TGTGCCAGCAGCCGCGACTACCAACTCGACAATGAGCAGTTCTTC CASSRDYQLDNEQFF
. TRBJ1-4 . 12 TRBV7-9 TGTGCCAGCCGGCAGGGAGGCGAAAAACTGTTTTTT CASRQGGEKLFF
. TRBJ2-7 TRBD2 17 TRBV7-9 TGTGCCAGCAGCTCCTATTTCGGGGGGGGGTATTCCTACGAGCAGTACTTC CASSSYFGGGYSYEQYF
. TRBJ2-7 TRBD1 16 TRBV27 TGTGCCAGCAGTTCGTCCCCGGGACAGGGGGCTGAAGAGCAGTACTTC CASSSSPGQGAEEQYF
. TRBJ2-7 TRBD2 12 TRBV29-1 TGCAGCGTCCGGACTAGCTCCTACGAGCAGTACTTC CSVRTSSYEQYF
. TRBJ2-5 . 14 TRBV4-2 TGTGCCAGCCCGCCTGCGGGGAGCAAAGAGACCCAGTACTTC CASPPAGSKETQYF
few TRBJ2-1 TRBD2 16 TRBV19 TGTGCCAGTAGTATAGACCCTAGCGGTTACTACAATGAGCAGTTCTTC CASSIDPSGYYNEQFF
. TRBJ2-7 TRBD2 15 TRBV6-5 TGTGCCAGCAGTTCCTTAGCGGGGGGAATCTACGAGCAGTACTTC CASSSLAGGIYEQYF
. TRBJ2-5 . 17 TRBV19 TGTGCCAGTAGTATCCGCTCCGGGACCCGAACGGGGGAGACCCGGTACTTC CASSIRSGTRTGETRYF
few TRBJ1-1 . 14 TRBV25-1 TGTGCCAGCAGGCCTCCAGGTCGAATTTCTGAAGCTTTCTTT CASRPPGRISEAFF
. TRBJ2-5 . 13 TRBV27 TGTGCCAGCAGTCCGGACAGACAAAGGGCCCAGTACTTC CASSPDRQRAQYF
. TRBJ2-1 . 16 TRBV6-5 TGTGCCAGCAGTTACAACGGGGTGGGGAATGGGAATGAGCAGTTCTTC CASSYNGVGNGNEQFF
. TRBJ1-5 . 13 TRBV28 TGTGCCAGCAGGCTTATGGGAGATCAGCCCCAGCATTTT CASRLMGDQPQHF
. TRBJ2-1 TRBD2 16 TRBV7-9 TGTGCCAGCAGCCCTCTAGCGGGGGGGAGCTACAATGAGCAGTTCTTC CASSPLAGGSYNEQFF
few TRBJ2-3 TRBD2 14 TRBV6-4 TGTGCCAGCAGTGATCGGGGGGGAACAGATACGCAGTATTTT CASSDRGGTDTQYF
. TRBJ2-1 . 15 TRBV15 TGTGCCACCAGCAGGGTCGGGGGATCCGGCAATGAGCAGTTCTTC CATSRVGGSGNEQFF
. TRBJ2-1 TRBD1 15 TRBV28 TGTGCCAGCAGATACCAGGGGGCTTCCTACAATGAGCAGTTCTTC CASRYQGASYNEQFF
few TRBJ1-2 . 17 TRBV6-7 TGTGCCAGCAGTGAATTTAGGAGGGGTGTGGGTGACTATGGCTACACCTTC CASSEFRRGVGDYGYTF
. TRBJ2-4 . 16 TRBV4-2 TGTGCCAGCAGCCAAGATTTAGGTGTCAGGGGAAACATTCAGTACTTC CASSQDLGVRGNIQYF
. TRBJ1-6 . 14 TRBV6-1 TGTGCCAGCAGTTCAGGGCCCTATAATTCACCCCTCCACTTT CASSSGPYNSPLHF
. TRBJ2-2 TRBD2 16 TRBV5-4 TGTGCCAGCAGCTTGGCGTTAGCGGGGTACACCGGGGAGCTGTTTTTT CASSLALAGYTGELFF
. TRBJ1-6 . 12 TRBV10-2 TGCGCCAGCAGTTGGAGAGATTCACCCCTCCACTTT CASSWRDSPLHF
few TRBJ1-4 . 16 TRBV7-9 TGTGCCAGCAGCTTAGTTTCCGGAGCAACTAATGAAAAACTGTTTTTT CASSLVSGATNEKLFF
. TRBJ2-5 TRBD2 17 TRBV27 TGTGCCAGCAGTTTATACAGGACTAGCGGGAGACAAGAGACCCAGTACTTC CASSLYRTSGRQETQYF
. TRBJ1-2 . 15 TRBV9 TGTGCCAGCAGCGTAGCCGGTGGCGCGGACTATGGCTACACCTTC CASSVAGGADYGYTF
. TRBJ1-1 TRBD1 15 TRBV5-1 TGCGCCAGCAGCACCGGGGACAGCGCGAACACTGAAGCTTTCTTT CASSTGDSANTEAFF
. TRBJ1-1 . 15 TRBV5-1 TGCGCCAGCAGCGCCTCAGGGGCGAGGAACACTGAAGCTTTCTTT CASSASGARNTEAFF
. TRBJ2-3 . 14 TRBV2 TGTGCCAGCATGTCAACTATGGGCACAGATACGCAGTATTTT CASMSTMGTDTQYF
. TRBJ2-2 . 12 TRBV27 TGTGCCAGCAGTCCCAGCACCGGGGAGCTGTTTTTT CASSPSTGELFF
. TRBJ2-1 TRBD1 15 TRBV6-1 TGTGCCAGCAGCCCAACCCGGGACAGCTACAATGAGCAGTTCTTC CASSPTRDSYNEQFF
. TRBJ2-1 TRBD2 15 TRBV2 TGTGCCAGCAGGTCCAGGACTAGCGGGACGGGAGGGGTGTTCTTC CASRSRTSGTGGVFF
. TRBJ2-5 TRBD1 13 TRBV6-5 TGTGCCAGCAGCCAGGGGGCGGGGGAGACCCAGTACTTC CASSQGAGETQYF
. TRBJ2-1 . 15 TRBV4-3 TGCGCCAGCAGCCAAGAAGAGGGCCCCTACAATGAGCAGTTCTTC CASSQEEGPYNEQFF
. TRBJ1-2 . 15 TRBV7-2 TGTGCCAGCAGCTTAGGGACAGCCCGTAACTATGGCTACACCTTC CASSLGTARNYGYTF
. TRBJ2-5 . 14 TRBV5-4 TGTGCCAGCAGCCCCGCCAGGGACCAAGAGACCCAGTACTTC CASSPARDQETQYF
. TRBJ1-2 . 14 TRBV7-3 TGTGCCAGCAGCCCCCAAGCGGGAGGATATGGCTACACCTTC CASSPQAGGYGYTF
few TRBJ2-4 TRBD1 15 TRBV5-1 TGCGCCAGCAGCCCGGGACAGGGGGATAAAAACAGTCAGTACTTC CASSPGQGDKNSQYF
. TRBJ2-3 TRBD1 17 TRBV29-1 TGCAGCGTAGCCCCGCATTGGGAAGGGGGCTACACAGATACGCAGTATTTT CSVAPHWEGGYTDTQYF
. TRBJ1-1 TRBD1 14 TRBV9 TGTGCCAGCAGCAAGAGACAGGGGGGCACTGAAGCTTTCTTT CASSKRQGGTEAFF
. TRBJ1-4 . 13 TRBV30 TGTGCCTGGAGTGCCGGCGGTGGTGAAAAACTGTTTTTT CAWSAGGGEKLFF
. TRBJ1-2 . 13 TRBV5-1 TGCGCCAGCAGCTTAGAGGGTTCCTTTGGCTACACCTTC CASSLEGSFGYTF
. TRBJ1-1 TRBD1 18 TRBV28 TGTGCCAGCAGTCCTACCCCCGGGACAGGAAAAATGAACACTGAAGCTTTCTTT CASSPTPGTGKMNTEAFF
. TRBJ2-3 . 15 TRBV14 TGTGCCAGCAGCCAGTGGCTCGGGGGTGCAGATACGCAGTATTTT CASSQWLGGADTQYF
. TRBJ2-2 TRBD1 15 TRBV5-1 TGCGCCAGCAGCCCAAGGGGGCAGGGCACCGGGGAGCTGTTTTTT CASSPRGQGTGELFF
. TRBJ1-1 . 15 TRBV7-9 TGTTCCAGCAGCTTCGGTGAGGGATGGAACACTGAAGCTTTCTTT CSSSFGEGWNTEAFF